These 9 T cell receptor beta chains originate from one sample sequenced in a study of regulatory T cells in long-lasting Graves disease. Specified time point: persistent/refractory GD, antithyroid drugs over 5 years with positive TRAb. From RNA extracted from PBMCs, the TCR library was made. Library construction for TCR beta used iRepertoire HTBI primers and Arm-PCR of CDR3 regions. In TCRdb, the multiplex PCR reads were re-called with MiXCR into one record per CDR3 protein. The sample carries 400,000 to 600,000 distinct CDR3 sequences, about 22% recorded once. The starting material was peripheral blood mononuclear cells (PBMCs), obtained when the disease was refractory, from a patient treated with antithyroid drugs. The receptors here all came from a female donor with Graves disease.

CDR3 DNA: TGTGCCAGCAATCCTCTTGGACAGGGAAGCACAGATACGCAGTATTTT. Translation: CASNPLGQGSTDTQYF. V usage is TRBV28 and J usage is TRBJ2-3; 8 positions agree with TRBD1. V gave up 7 bases and J gave up 0 bases; unmatched junction bases: 9. Germline V gene lookup returns CDR1 MDHEN and CDR2 SYDVKM. The CDR3 runs 16 residues.

This clonotype was observed a handful of times. This chain uses TRBV7-9 with TRBJ2-7; no clear D. CDR1 is SEHNR and CDR2 is FQNEAQ in the germline V gene (reference sequence). The CDR3 is 16 amino acids. V lost 2 bases and J 2 bases, leaving 16 bases between the germline ends. Written as DNA, the CDR3 is TGTGCCAGCAGCTTATATCAAATAGGGTCTCCCTACGAGCAGTACTTC. This encodes CASSLYQIGSPYEQYF. Full variable domain (rest looked up from reference TRBV7-9 and TRBJ2-7): DTGVSQNPRHKITKRGQNVTFRCDPISEHNRLYWYRQTLGQGPEFLTYFQNEAQLEKSRLLSDRFSAERPKGSFSTLEIQRTEQGDSAMYLCASSLYQIGSPYEQYFGPGTRLTVT.

In regard to this clonotype: A much larger clone is a single base away; this may be a read error. The rearrangement uses TRBV6-4 and TRBJ2-5, with D perhaps matching TRBD2 (5 bases). This CDR3 spans 14 amino acids. V was pared by 3 bases and J by 9 bases, with 17 bases between. The germline V gene encodes CDR1 MRHNA and CDR2 SNTAGT. The CDR3 spells CASSEESSAEAQYF. CDR3 coding DNA: TGTGCCAGCAGTGAGGAGAGTAGCGCGGAGGCCCAGTACTTC.

This clonotype was observed a handful of times. The V call is TRBV28, the J call TRBJ2-2; no clear D gene. Per germline, CDR1 MDHEN and CDR2 SYDVKM. The CDR3 length is 12 residues. Trimming stripped 7 bases from V and 2 bases from J, with 5 bases between. CDR3 sequence reads: CASKSNTGELFF. The CDR3, as DNA: TGTGCCAGCAAAAGCAACACCGGGGAGCTGTTTTTT.

This clonotype has a handful of counts. The gene calls are TRBV6-2 or TRBV6-3 and TRBJ2-1, with 8 positions matching TRBD1. Per the germline V gene, CDR1 is MNHEY and CDR2 is SVGEGT. V lost 7 bases, J lost 9 bases, and 8 bases stayed unmatched. The CDR3 contains 13 residues. For the CDR3, the DNA is TGTGCCAGCACAACAGGGGGTAGGGGTGAGCAGTTCTTC. Translated: CASTTGGRGEQFF.

In its sample, this clonotype was seen many times. This chain connects TRBV28 to TRBJ1-1, with 8 bases that match TRBD1. The CDR3 has 15 residues. After removal of 4 bases from V and 4 bases from J, the junction contained 8 bases not matched to a gene. Germline CDR1 and CDR2: MDHEN and SYDVKM. This CDR3 reads CASSSQGAPGTEAFF. The CDR3 nucleotides read TGTGCCAGCAGTTCCCAGGGGGCGCCGGGCACTGAAGCTTTCTTT.

Only a few counts were recorded for this clonotype. The chain couples TRBV6-2 or TRBV6-3 to TRBJ1-5; a possible D gene is TRBD1 (5 bases). Germline loops: CDR1 MNHEY, CDR2 SVGEGT. Trimming removed 1 base from V and 9 bases from J, with 10 bases in between. This CDR3 has 13 residues. The CDR3 region has the DNA TGTGCCAGCAGTTACTTGGGGGGATCGCCCCAGCATTTT. This codes for CASSYLGGSPQHF.

This clonotype was recorded at least ten times. This chain uses TRBV3-1 with TRBJ2-5; possibly TRBD2 for D (5 bases). This CDR3 spans 17 amino acids. Germline V lookup: CDR1 LGHDT, CDR2 YNNKEL (reference sequence). Trimming stripped 0 bases from V and 2 bases from J, with 16 bases between. CDR3 protein: CASSQDWSLAEQETQYF. CDR3 nucleotides: TGTGCCAGCAGCCAAGACTGGAGTCTAGCCGAGCAAGAGACCCAGTACTTC.

This clonotype was observed a handful of times. V usage is TRBV20-1 and J usage is TRBJ2-7, with TRBD2 matching over 8 bases. CDR1 DFQATT and CDR2 SNEGSKA come from the germline V gene (reference sequence). CDR3 length: 13 amino acids. The V and J ends lost 3 bases and 3 bases, in that order; junction bases with no gene match: 4. The CDR3 protein is CSARPGTSYEQYF. The DNA of the CDR3 is TGCAGTGCTAGGCCTGGGACTAGCTACGAGCAGTACTTC.